This T cell receptor (beta chain) was sequenced for a study of Ad26.COV2.S vaccination and SARS-CoV-2 variants. Study summary: Ad26.COV2.S was injected intramuscularly once or twice, 56 days apart.

This clone was seen once. Its antigen is undetermined. Treatment noted: some 19 received Ad26.COV2.S at low or high dose, single or two shots; 5 received placebo; per-sample allocation not given. Samples came from day 63 after the first vaccine or placebo injection. Clones were read by immunoSEQ multiplex PCR, and TCRdb kept only the in-frame ones, dropping some. The sample lists roughly 450,000 clones, 90% occurring once. The CDR3 is 14 residues long. V shed 0 bases and J shed 3 bases, with 6 bases lying between them. Germline CDR1 reads SGHTA; CDR2 reads FQGTGA. Findings and caveats of the study: There was a possibility that the TCR breadth and depth analyses underestimated total T cell responses. It was vaccine recipients, not placebo recipients, who had the higher spike-specific TCR breadth. Breadth measured for non-spike TCRs was similar across vaccine and placebo recipients.

This TCR came from a person aged 18-60 years who received the Ad26.COV2.S COVID-19 vaccine or a placebo. The sample was peripheral blood, taken in a trial of Ad26.COV2.S vaccine versus placebo. The J gene is TRBJ2-1, the V gene TRBV7-3, with TRBD1 as a possible D gene (6 bases). The CDR3 DNA is TGTGCCAGCAGCTTAACAGGGGGCTACAATGAGCAGTTCTTC. Translating it yields CASSLTGGYNEQFF.